Presented here are 21 T cell receptor beta chains from one specimen sequenced in a study of early T cells in non-severe SARS-CoV-2 infection. TCRdb independently ran MiXCR on the 5' RACE reads; one entry per CDR3 protein. The table lists about 40,000 distinct CDR3 sequences, 4.7% of them singletons. The sequencing input was whole blood. These receptors were collected from an adult who was a healthcare worker with PCR-confirmed SARS-CoV-2 infection or an uninfected control (not recorded which).

This clonotype is medium-sized. The chain has TRBV30 and TRBJ2-7; D might be TRBD2 (5 bases). The CDR3 is 14 amino acids. The ends were cut back, 1 base at V and 2 bases at J, with 12 bases in the middle. Germline V gene sequence: CDR1 GTSNPN, CDR2 SVGIG (reference sequence). CDR3 sequence reads: CAWSGSGEPYEQYF. CDR3 DNA sequence: TGTGCCTGGAGTGGTAGTGGGGAGCCCTACGAGCAGTACTTC.

In its sample, this clonotype was seen many times. The V call is TRBV20-1, the J call TRBJ2-1; D is possibly TRBD1 or TRBD2 (5 bases each). Germline assignment: CDR1 DFQATT and CDR2 SNEGSKA (reference sequence). The V end was cut by 5 bases, the J end by 3 bases, with 14 bases between. The CDR3 consists of 14 residues. Here the CDR3 reads CSALGELHYNEQFF. The CDR3 nucleotides are TGCAGTGCTTTGGGGGAATTACACTACAATGAGCAGTTCTTC.

This clonotype was counted at least ten times. The V gene is TRBV4-2, the J gene TRBJ2-3, with 12 bases aligning to TRBD2. The CDR3 is made up of 16 amino acids. V shed 4 bases, J shed 3 bases, and the junction held 5 bases outside the gene matches. CDR1 LGHNA and CDR2 YNFKEQ come from the germline V gene. The CDR3: CASSPLAGGGTDTQYF. Written as DNA, the CDR3 is TGTGCCAGCAGCCCCCTAGCGGGAGGGGGGACAGATACGCAGTATTTT.

In this sample, this clonotype turned up many times. The genes are TRBV19 and TRBJ1-2; D call uncertain. The V and J ends lost 5 bases and 4 bases respectively, with 14 bases between them. CDR1 and CDR2 (germline): LNHDA, SQIVND (reference sequence). The CDR3 runs 14 residues. CDR3 in DNA: TGTGCCAGTAGTCCCGCCCAGGTGATCTATGGCTACACCTTC. Its translation: CASSPAQVIYGYTF.

This clonotype occurred many times. This rearrangement joins TRBV2 to TRBJ1-2; D gene uncertain. The CDR3 totals 14 residues. The germline gives CDR1 SNHLY, CDR2 FYNNEI. V was shortened by 7 bases and J by 4 bases, with 16 bases between the two germline ends. The CDR3 loop reads CASIGRTYGYGYTF. The DNA for the CDR3 is TGTGCCAGCATTGGCCGGACCTACGGCTATGGCTACACCTTC. The variable domain in full, completed from reference TRBV2 and TRBJ1-2, reads EPEVTQTPSHQVTQMGQEVILRCVPISNHLYFYWYRQILGQKVEFLVSFYNNEISEKSEIFDDQFSVERPDGSNFTLKIRSTKLEDSAMYFCASIGRTYGYGYTFGSGTRLTVV.

This clonotype was counted many times. The chain has TRBV11-2 and TRBJ2-1; TRBD1 might be the D (5 bases). This CDR3 comprises 15 residues. Looked up from germline, CDR1 is SGHAT and CDR2 is FQNNGV. V was pared by 5 bases and J by 0 bases, with 11 bases between. CDR3 region: CASSPRQGSYNEQFF. Here the CDR3 DNA reads TGTGCCAGCAGCCCAAGGCAGGGCTCCTACAATGAGCAGTTCTTC.

This clonotype was seen repeatedly, ten times or more. V usage is TRBV6-2 or TRBV6-3 and J usage is TRBJ1-6; 7 positions agree with TRBD1. The CDR3 contains 16 residues. Germline CDR1 reads MNHEY; CDR2 reads SVGEGT. The junction had 9 bases not matched to a gene; V was cut back by 2 bases and J by 8 bases. CDR3 DNA: TGTGCCAGCAGTTACATTGGGACAGCTGATGATTCACCCCTCCACTTT. Translating it yields CASSYIGTADDSPLHF.

This clonotype showed up just a few times. The chain links TRBV28 to TRBJ2-5; no firm D call. Trimming left V 6 bases short and J 6 bases short, with 17 bases between. Germline V gives CDR1 MDHEN, CDR2 SYDVKM. The CDR3 spans 14 residues. Here the CDR3 reads CASSKEPYKKTQYF. The CDR3, as DNA: TGTGCCAGCAGCAAGGAACCGTACAAGAAGACCCAGTACTTC.

This clonotype has more than one count but fewer than ten. This chain links TRBV4-2 with TRBJ1-2; D possibly corresponds to TRBD1 (5 bases). This CDR3 has 15 amino acids. Germline V gene sequence: CDR1 LGHNA, CDR2 YNFKEQ. Trimming pared 1 base from V and 3 bases from J, leaving 12 bases between. CDR3 amino acids: CASSQGQGSDYGYTF. The CDR3 DNA sequence: TGTGCCAGCAGCCAAGGGCAGGGATCAGACTATGGCTACACCTTC.

This clonotype has ten or more counts. V gene TRBV5-1 combines with J gene TRBJ2-2, with a weak D call TRBD1 (6 bases). Germline CDR1 and CDR2: SGHRS and YFSETQ. The CDR3 is 14 residues long. Trimming removed 6 bases from V and 6 bases from J, with 15 bases in between. CDR3 coding DNA: TGCGCCAGCAAACAGGGACAAGGGCCCGGGGAGCTGTTTTTT. This codes for CASKQGQGPGELFF.

This clonotype was seen repeatedly, ten times or more. This chain joins TRBV7-8 and TRBJ2-4; TRBD2 aligns across 10 bases. There are 17 residues in the CDR3. Losses at the gene ends were 0 bases for V and 6 bases for J; bases not matched to a gene: 8. Looked up from germline, CDR1 is SGHVS and CDR2 is FQNEAQ. CDR3 coding DNA: TGTGCCAGCAGCTTAGCGCGTAGCGGGGGGCACCGAAACATTCAGTACTTC. Residues: CASSLARSGGHRNIQYF.

This clonotype was seen repeatedly, ten times or more. This chain links TRBV6-5 with TRBJ1-5, with D hard to call. The CDR3 spans 14 residues. Trimming removed 4 bases at V and 2 bases at J, with 9 bases between. Germline V gives CDR1 MNHEY, CDR2 SVGAGI. Here the CDR3 DNA reads TGTGCCAGCAGTTCTACCCGTGGCAATCAGCCCCAGCATTTT. Its translation: CASSSTRGNQPQHF.

This rearrangement joins TRBV7-6 to TRBJ2-1, with TRBD2 identical over 11 bases. CDR1 is SGHVS and CDR2 is FNYEAQ in the germline V gene. The CDR3 loop spans 18 amino acids. The J segment lost 3 bases and the V segment lost 1 base, leaving 8 bases of the junction unmatched. The CDR3 DNA is TGTGCCAGCAGCTTAGGCACCGGCCTAGCGGGGGGCTACAATGAGCAGTTCTTC. This codes for CASSLGTGLAGGYNEQFF.

This clonotype was seen at least ten times. The chain uses TRBV30 and TRBJ1-1; 7 bases fit TRBD1. The CDR3 is 13 amino acids. Germline V gene data show CDR1 as GTSNPN and CDR2 as SVGIG (reference sequence). After removal of 3 bases from V and 13 bases from J, the junction contained 14 bases not matched to a gene. The CDR3 spells CAWSEDTLRTGFF. DNA of the CDR3: TGTGCCTGGAGCGAGGACACCCTTCGGACAGGTTTCTTT.

In this sample, this clonotype turned up a few times. The rearrangement joins TRBV19 to TRBJ2-3; D gene unclear. V was shortened by 6 bases and J by 1 base, with 14 bases between the two germline ends. Germline V lookup: CDR1 LNHDA, CDR2 SQIVND (reference sequence). The CDR3 is 15 residues long. CDR3 nucleotide sequence: TGTGCCAGTAGCGCTGTTTCGAGGCGCACAGATACGCAGTATTTT. It encodes CASSAVSRRTDTQYF.

This clonotype was recorded at least ten times. The CDR3 reads CSALRQGTEAFF. Written as DNA, the CDR3 is TGCAGTGCGCTCCGACAGGGAACTGAAGCTTTCTTT. The V call is TRBV20-1, the J call TRBJ1-1; 7 bases fit TRBD1. CDR3 length: 12 amino acids. The V gene end was trimmed by 6 bases and the J gene end by 5 bases; junction bases not matched to a gene: 6. Germline V gene lookup returns CDR1 DFQATT and CDR2 SNEGSKA (reference sequence).

This chain connects TRBV30 to TRBJ1-5; possibly TRBD1 for D (6 bases). CDR1 and CDR2 (germline): GTSNPN, SVGIG (reference sequence). This CDR3 is built from 13 residues. The V gene lost 2 bases and the J gene lost 4 bases, with 9 bases spanning the gap. CDR3 residues: CAWSKGHNQPQHF. Written as DNA, the CDR3 is TGTGCCTGGAGTAAGGGACATAATCAGCCCCAGCATTTT.

This clonotype is labeled medium-sized (0.01 to 0.1%). The chain is built from TRBV20-1 and TRBJ2-2; 7 nucleotides align to TRBD1. The CDR3 is 17 amino acids. V lost 4 bases, J lost 1 base, and 12 bases stayed unmatched. The germline V gene encodes CDR1 DFQATT and CDR2 SNEGSKA (reference sequence). CDR3 amino acids: CSATGYSGQLNTGELFF. For the CDR3, the DNA is TGCAGTGCTACAGGTTACTCGGGACAGTTGAACACCGGGGAGCTGTTTTTT.

This clonotype was picked up many times. V and J are TRBV14 and TRBJ1-1; 7 bases are shared with TRBD1. CDR1 and CDR2 (germline): SGHDN, FVKESK. After removal of 1 base from V and 0 bases from J, the junction contained 5 bases not matched to a gene. This CDR3 has 16 residues. The CDR3 DNA reads TGTGCCAGCAGCCAAGCCCACGGGACAGTGAACACTGAAGCTTTCTTT. It translates to CASSQAHGTVNTEAFF.

In its sample, this clonotype is medium-sized. The chain uses TRBV3-2 and TRBJ1-5; TRBD1 reflects the table's D call only, with no check against the DNA. TRBV3-2 is tagged as a pseudogene. CDR3 length: 13 amino acids. The CDR3 spells CAKNQGFSQPQHF. The CDR3 DNA sequence: TGTGCCAAAAACCAGGGTTTTTCTCAGCCCCAGCATTTT.

This clonotype was observed many times. The chain employs TRBV7-2 and TRBJ2-3; D is possibly TRBD2 (6 bases). In germline, CDR1 is SGHTA, CDR2 FQGNSA. The CDR3 covers 14 residues. Trimming took 6 bases from V and 5 from J, leaving 15 bases between them. Written as DNA, the CDR3 is TGTGCCAGCAGTCCAGACCGGGGGAGAGATACGCAGTATTTT. Amino acids: CASSPDRGRDTQYF.